Following are 21 T cell receptor beta chains from one sample sequenced in a study of cytomegalovirus exposure and HLA in healthy donors. The primer mix had 60 Vbeta and 13 Jbeta primers. The repertoire was sequenced with immunoSEQ multiplex PCR; TCRdb's copy has only in-frame clones and lacks some. Here the sample spans some 150,000 clones, around 82% being singletons. The sequenced material came from PBMCs. These receptors were taken from a woman aged 40 to 50 in good health and CMV-seropositive.

The chain has TRBV21-1 and TRBJ2-5; the table gives TRBD2 as D, unverified against the DNA. TRBV21-1 is noted as a pseudogene. The CDR3 contains 16 residues. DNA for the CDR3: TGTGCCAGCAGCAAAGTTGTAAGGGACTCACAAGAGACCCAGTACTTC. The encoded protein is CASSKVVRDSQETQYF.

V is TRBV30 and J is TRBJ1-2, with a tentative D call TRBD1 (5 bases). Germline V gene data show CDR1 as GTSNPN and CDR2 as SVGIG (reference sequence). V was shortened by 2 bases and J by 0 bases, with 19 bases between the two germline ends. This CDR3 has 17 residues. CDR3: CAWSPPSGLQANYGYTF. The CDR3 nucleotides are TGTGCCTGGAGTCCACCTTCGGGACTCCAAGCTAACTATGGCTACACCTTC.

In its sample, this clone was seen once. This chain links TRBV6-6 with TRBJ2-7; D might be TRBD1 (5 bases). From germline, CDR1 is MNHNY and CDR2 SVGAGI (reference sequence). Trimming pared 5 bases from V and 1 base from J, leaving 12 bases between. The CDR3 extends over 14 amino acids. CDR3 bases: TGTGCCAGCAGTCGCAACCAGGGATCCTACGAGCAGTACTTC. The encoded protein is CASSRNQGSYEQYF.

The rearrangement uses TRBV11-2 and TRBJ2-1; TRBD1 agrees at 10 bases. Germline CDR1 reads SGHAT; CDR2 reads FQNNGV. V shed 5 bases, J shed 7 bases, and the junction held 8 bases outside the gene matches. The CDR3 loop spans 15 amino acids. The CDR3 DNA reads as TGTGCCAGCAGCCGGGCCCGGGACAGGGGAAATGAGCAGTTCTTC. Encoded protein: CASSRARDRGNEQFF.

V and J are TRBV27 and TRBJ2-7, with a tentative D call TRBD1 (6 bases). The CDR3 has 14 residues. Germline CDR1 is MNHEY and CDR2 is SMNVEV (reference sequence). The V end lost 3 bases, the J end lost 4 bases, and 13 bases lay between the germline ends. The chain's CDR3 is CASSFNRVGYEQYF. Written as DNA, the CDR3 is TGTGCCAGCAGTTTTAACAGGGTGGGGTACGAGCAGTACTTC.

The chain recombines TRBV27 with TRBJ1-5; D perhaps matches TRBD1 (6 bases). This CDR3 has 15 residues. V was clipped by 1 base and J by 2 bases, with 9 bases between them. Germline-derived CDR1 and CDR2 are MNHEY and SMNVEV (reference sequence). The CDR3 loop is CASSLYPGGNQPQHF. The CDR3 nucleotides read TGTGCCAGCAGTTTATATCCAGGGGGCAATCAGCCCCAGCATTTT.

This rearrangement joins TRBV6-1 to TRBJ1-5; D is ambiguous. CDR3 length: 12 residues. Trimming removed 7 bases at V and 5 bases at J, with 9 bases between. Germline CDR1 and CDR2: MNHNS and SASEGT. CDR3: CASNLAHQPQHF. DNA for the CDR3: TGTGCCAGCAACCTGGCACATCAGCCCCAGCATTTT.

Only one count was recorded for this clone. This rearrangement joins TRBV27 to TRBJ2-1; 9 bases fit TRBD2. Unmatched junction bases numbered 4, after V lost 6 bases and J lost 4 bases. The germline gives CDR1 MNHEY, CDR2 SMNVEV (reference sequence). This CDR3 is 14 amino acids long. CDR3 sequence reads: CASRGTSKYNEQFF. The CDR3 DNA sequence: TGTGCCAGCAGGGGGACTAGCAAATACAATGAGCAGTTCTTC.

In its sample, this clone was seen a few times. CDR3 region: CASSIQGVDTEAFF. DNA for the CDR3: TGTGCCAGTAGTATACAGGGGGTGGATACTGAAGCTTTCTTT. This rearrangement joins TRBV19 to TRBJ1-1; 7 nucleotides agree with TRBD1. From germline, CDR1 is LNHDA and CDR2 SQIVND (reference sequence). Trimming took 2 bases from V and 5 from J; bases not matched to a gene: 5. This CDR3 is 14 amino acids long.

The chain is built from TRBV25-1 and TRBJ2-1; TRBD1 might be the D (6 bases). Germline V lookup: CDR1 MGHDK, CDR2 SYGVNS. The CDR3 totals 15 residues. V lost 4 bases and J lost 3, with 13 bases in between. Written as DNA, the CDR3 is TGTGCCAGCAGTGGAGGGGGATCGTACTACAATGAGCAGTTCTTC. Translated, it gives CASSGGGSYYNEQFF.

This chain uses TRBV5-6 with TRBJ1-5; D is uncertain. Trimming cost V 1 base and J 5 bases, with 10 bases left between them. The length of the CDR3 is 14 residues. Germline CDR1 SGHDT, CDR2 YYEEEE. In DNA, the CDR3 is TGTGCCAGCAGCTTGTCCGGGGTCCATCAGCCCCAGCATTTT. It encodes CASSLSGVHQPQHF.

The chain links TRBV29-1 to TRBJ2-3, with D perhaps matching TRBD2 (5 bases). Germline values: CDR1 SQVTM, CDR2 ANQGSEA. The CDR3 contains 15 residues. The V end was cut by 1 base, the J end by 1 base, with 12 bases between. This chain's CDR3 is CSVEALGGRTDTQYF. The DNA of the CDR3 is TGCAGCGTTGAAGCCCTCGGCGGGCGCACAGATACGCAGTATTTT.

The V call is TRBV19, the J call TRBJ1-3; no clear D gene. This CDR3 region has 15 residues. CDR1 is LNHDA and CDR2 is SQIVND in the germline V gene (reference sequence). The V gene lost 6 bases and the J gene lost 0 bases, with 12 bases spanning the gap. This CDR3 is CASRTQQNSGNTIYF. The CDR3 nucleotides read TGTGCCAGTAGGACACAGCAGAACTCTGGAAACACCATATATTTT.

The gene calls are TRBV5-4 and TRBJ1-1; perhaps TRBD1 as D (6 bases). This CDR3 is built from 15 residues. Germline CDR1 reads SGHNT; CDR2 reads YYREEE (reference sequence). The ends were cut back, 0 bases at V and 0 bases at J, with 9 bases in the middle. CDR3 loop: CASSLGGGLNTEAFF. The CDR3, as DNA: TGTGCCAGCAGCTTGGGAGGGGGTTTGAACACTGAAGCTTTCTTT.

This clone was seen once. The V gene is TRBV6-1, the J gene TRBJ2-1; D unresolved. Germline V gene data show CDR1 as MNHNS and CDR2 as SASEGT. This CDR3 contains 13 residues. Trimming removed 6 bases from V and 5 bases from J, with 11 bases in between. The CDR3 is CASSPRLDNEQFF. The CDR3 bases are TGTGCCAGCAGCCCGCGTTTGGACAATGAGCAGTTCTTC.

The sample holds one count of this clone. V and J are TRBV7-9 and TRBJ2-3; D gene ambiguous. V lost 6 bases and J lost 4, with 8 bases in between. This CDR3 spans 12 amino acids. CDR1 is SEHNR, CDR2 FQNEAQ, per germline (reference sequence). The CDR3 is CASSSIADTQYF. DNA of the CDR3: TGTGCCAGCAGTTCCATAGCAGATACGCAGTATTTT.

Here the CDR3 reads CASSQDRASGNTIYF. The CDR3 nucleotides read TGTGCCAGCAGCCAAGACAGGGCCTCTGGAAACACCATATATTTT. The chain links TRBV7-8 to TRBJ1-3; 7 positions agree with TRBD1. V lost 5 bases and J lost 0; bases outside the gene matches: 4. The germline V gene has CDR1 SGHVS and CDR2 FQNEAQ. The CDR3 is 15 residues long.

This chain uses TRBV30 with TRBJ2-1, with 13 positions matching TRBD2. The CDR3 is 14 residues long. The junction had 2 bases not matched to a gene; V was cut back by 0 bases and J by 9 bases. The germline V gene encodes CDR1 GTSNPN and CDR2 SVGIG (reference sequence). CDR3 sequence reads: CAWSVLAGGSEQFF. The CDR3 DNA reads TGTGCCTGGAGTGTACTAGCGGGAGGGAGTGAGCAGTTCTTC.

CDR3 loop: CASSLWGTGVMNTEAFF. The CDR3 DNA is TGTGCCAGCAGCTTATGGGGGACAGGGGTTATGAACACTGAAGCTTTCTTT. V and J are TRBV5-8 and TRBJ1-1, with 10 positions matching TRBD1. J lost 0 bases, V lost 2 bases, and 7 bases had no gene match. CDR3 length equals 17 residues. Germline CDR1 is SGHTS and CDR2 is YDEGEE.

The J gene is TRBJ2-3, the V gene TRBV5-6, with D perhaps matching TRBD2 (5 bases). Trimming pared 0 bases from V and 10 bases from J, leaving 9 bases between. This CDR3 has 12 amino acids. CDR1 is SGHDT and CDR2 is YYEEEE in the germline V gene. In DNA form, the CDR3 reads TGTGCCAGCAGCTTGGCAGCGGAAGCGCAGTATTTT. It translates to CASSLAAEAQYF.

The CDR3 is CASSTGQGANEQYF. The DNA of the CDR3 is TGTGCCAGTAGTACCGGACAGGGGGCCAACGAGCAGTACTTC. V and J are TRBV19 and TRBJ2-7, with 11 bases that match TRBD1. J gave up 5 bases and V 4 bases, and 4 bases lay outside the gene matches. The CDR3 is 14 amino acids. The germline gives CDR1 LNHDA, CDR2 SQIVND (reference sequence).